This T cell receptor beta chain was recorded in a study of Tregs in tolerant kidney transplant recipients. Study information: Sorting of CD4+CD25+CD127- cells followed approximately 3-day belatacept mixed lymphocyte reactions, sometimes with roughly 5-day graft donor restimulation.

Notes on this clone: Its specificity is not known.

This table comes from immunoSEQ multiplex PCR, and its TCRdb copy is limited to in-frame clones, with some not included. The sample holds under 50,000 clones, over 95% seen once. Sequences were obtained from Tregs from blood cultured with allogeneic cells. The TCR sequence derives from a human donor in good health.

Here the CDR3 reads CAWTGGPNEKLFF. The CDR3 nucleotides read TGTGCCTGGACGGGGGGGCCTAATGAAAAACTGTTTTTT. The rearrangement uses TRBV30 and TRBJ1-4; D may be TRBD1 (6 bases). Trimming removed 4 bases from V and 3 bases from J, with 9 bases in between. Per the germline V gene, CDR1 is GTSNPN and CDR2 is SVGIG (reference sequence). CDR3 size: 13 residues.